The entry below describes one T cell receptor beta chain. Its antigen is undetermined. Four PCR rounds used nested alpha and beta constant region primers plus the SP2 primer. MiXCR, run by TCRdb on the UMI-ligation and nested PCR reads, gives a single entry per CDR3 protein. Here the sample spans around 31,000 distinct CDR3 sequences, more than 6.5% being singletons. The sample originates from a study of naive and memory T cell subsets. Study-wide points: This RNA-based method may be sensitive to activation-related transcript changes.

Sample treatment: skin biopsy from PPD injection site in Mantoux-positive individual. An oligonucleotide containing a UMI was ligated to the 3' end of TCR cDNA. Biopsied sites were PPD injections in people with a positive Mantoux test. The length of the CDR3 is 15 residues. Germline V gene lookup returns CDR1 DFQATT and CDR2 SNEGSKA (reference sequence). V lost 4 bases and J lost 9; bases outside the gene matches: 14. The sequence came from an adult in good health. The V gene is TRBV20-1, the J gene TRBJ1-3; 8 positions agree with TRBD1. The input for sequencing was skin, taken from a tuberculin skin test site. The CDR3 here is CSATADRGTGSTIYF. Written as DNA, the CDR3 is TGCAGTGCTACCGCAGACAGGGGTACGGGGAGCACCATATATTTT.